This TCR beta chain is drawn from a study of control samples from healthy donors and cancer patients. With 2 bases removed from V and 2 bases from J, the gap between germline ends came to 7 bases. The CDR3 is 14 residues long. CDR1 is MDHEN, CDR2 SYDVKM, per germline. Sequencing was performed with immunoSEQ multiplex PCR; in TCRdb, only in-frame clones are kept and a portion is missing. In the table there are 350,000 to 450,000 clones, 80% to 95% of which are singletons. V is TRBV28 and J is TRBJ1-5; no firm D call. The sequence derives from a man aged 35-49 years with head and neck cancer. Sequenced: PBMCs. CDR3 sequence reads: CASSLGLGNQPQHF. In DNA form, the CDR3 reads TGTGCCAGCAGTTTAGGGCTCGGCAATCAGCCCCAGCATTTT.